Following are 3 T cell receptor beta chains from one sample sequenced in a study of blood T cell repertoires in COVID-19. Assay: immunoSEQ multiplex PCR; the TCRdb copy retains only in-frame clones and omits some. The sample lists 70,000 to 95,000 clones; roughly 80% were seen once. Sequencing was performed on peripheral blood. Receptors were obtained from a man aged 60 to 69 with COVID-19, enrolled during active disease.

V usage is TRBV19 and J usage is TRBJ2-1, with D maybe TRBD2 (6 bases). V lost 6 bases and J lost 9, with 21 bases in between. Germline lookup yields CDR1 LNHDA and CDR2 SQIVND (reference sequence). The length of the CDR3 is 15 residues. CDR3 nucleotides: TGTGCCAGTAGATCTTGGGGACTGGCTTTAAGTGAGCAGTTCTTC. As protein: CASRSWGLALSEQFF.

V usage is TRBV10-3 and J usage is TRBJ2-7, with TRBD2 matching 10 bases. This CDR3 contains 14 residues. Germline CDR1 reads ENHRY; CDR2 reads SYGVKD. V lost 5 bases and J lost 2; bases outside the gene matches: 3. This CDR3 is CAISQREGPYEQYF. DNA for the CDR3: TGTGCCATCAGTCAGCGGGAGGGACCCTACGAGCAGTACTTC.

The chain couples TRBV12-5 to TRBJ2-3; 7 bases align to TRBD2. The CDR3 has 14 residues. Germline V gene data show CDR1 as LGHNT and CDR2 as FRNRAP. Trimming at V came to 2 bases and at J to 6 bases, leaving 5 bases not matched to a gene. As DNA, the CDR3 is TGTGCTAGTGGTTTGAGCGGGAAACGTGATACGCAGTATTTT. It translates to CASGLSGKRDTQYF.